This TCR beta chain was sequenced in a study of human T cells and chemical hapten exposure. On the study more broadly: Doses of diphenylcyclopropenone went to the patients' scalps weekly throughout the roughly 24-week study. Readings were taken at 6 days from patch tests that had applied 0.01% DPC to the upper back.

Findings and caveats of the study: The number of TCRs over 1 in 1000 frequency stayed unchanged after DPC. Patch test score rose with PT1 expanded TCR count, significant at thresholds 8, 16 and 32, not 4.

TCRdb analysed the RACE reads with MiXCR anew, one entry per CDR3 protein. The sample holds about 74,000 distinct CDR3 sequences, 14% seen once. Details on this clonotype: Antigen: not known.

Time point reported: pre-sensitization, week 0. Treatment of the sample: therapeutic diphenylcyclopropenone sensitization with weekly scalp DPC. This CDR3 spans 16 amino acids. This chain uses TRBV3-2 with TRBJ1-3. TRBV3-2 is designated a pseudogene. The specimen was whole blood, collected in connection with sensitization to the hapten diphenylcyclopropenone (DPC). The receptor comes from a woman in her fifties or sixties with alopecia areata. Some clones in this sample may be carry-over from other donors' samples. CDR3 sequence: CASSHLYTVSGNTIYF. The DNA for the CDR3 is TGTGCCAGCAGCCATTTGTATACCGTCTCTGGAAACACCATATATTTT.